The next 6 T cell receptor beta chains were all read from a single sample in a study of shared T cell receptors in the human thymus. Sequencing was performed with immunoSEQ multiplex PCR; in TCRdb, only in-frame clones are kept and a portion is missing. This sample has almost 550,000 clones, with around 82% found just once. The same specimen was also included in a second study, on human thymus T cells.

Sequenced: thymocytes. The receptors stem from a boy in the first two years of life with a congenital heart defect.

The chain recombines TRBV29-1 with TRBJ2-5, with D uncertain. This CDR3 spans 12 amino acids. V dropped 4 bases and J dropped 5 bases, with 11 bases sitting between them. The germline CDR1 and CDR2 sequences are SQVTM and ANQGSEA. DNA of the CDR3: TGCAGCGTTGGAACAGCACGGGAGACCCAGTACTTC. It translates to CSVGTARETQYF.

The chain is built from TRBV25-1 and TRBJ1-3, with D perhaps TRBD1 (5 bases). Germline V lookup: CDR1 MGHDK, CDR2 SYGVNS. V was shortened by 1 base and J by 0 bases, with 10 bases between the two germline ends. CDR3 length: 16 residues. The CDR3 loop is CASSEFGDFSGNTIYF. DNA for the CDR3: TGTGCCAGCAGTGAATTCGGGGACTTCTCTGGAAACACCATATATTTT.

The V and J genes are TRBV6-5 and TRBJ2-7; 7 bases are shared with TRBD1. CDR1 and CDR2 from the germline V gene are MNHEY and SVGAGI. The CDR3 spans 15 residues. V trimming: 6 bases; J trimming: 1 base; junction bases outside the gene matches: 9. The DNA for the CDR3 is TGTGCCAGCAGAGACCCGACAGGGACGTCCTACGAGCAGTACTTC. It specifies CASRDPTGTSYEQYF.

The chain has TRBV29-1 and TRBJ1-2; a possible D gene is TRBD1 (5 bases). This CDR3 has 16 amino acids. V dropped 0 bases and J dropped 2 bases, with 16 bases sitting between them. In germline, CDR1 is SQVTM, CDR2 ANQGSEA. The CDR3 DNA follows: TGCAGCGTTGAAGACGCTCGGGGGAAGGGGAACTATGGCTACACCTTC. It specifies CSVEDARGKGNYGYTF.

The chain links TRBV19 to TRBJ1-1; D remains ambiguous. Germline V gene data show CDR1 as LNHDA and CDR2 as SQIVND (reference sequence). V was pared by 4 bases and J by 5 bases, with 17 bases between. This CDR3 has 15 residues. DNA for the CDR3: TGTGCCAGTAGTACCTACGGAGGTGGCGGTACTGAAGCTTTCTTT. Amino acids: CASSTYGGGGTEAFF.

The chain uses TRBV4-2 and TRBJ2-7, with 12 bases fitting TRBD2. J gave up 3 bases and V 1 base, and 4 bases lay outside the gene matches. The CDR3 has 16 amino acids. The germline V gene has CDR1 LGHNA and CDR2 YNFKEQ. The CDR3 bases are TGTGCCAGCAGCCAAGGACCGGGACTAGCGGGCTACGAGCAGTACTTC. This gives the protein CASSQGPGLAGYEQYF.